The rows below give T cell receptor beta chains drawn from one sample of a study of blood T cells in healthy people across ages. TCRdb analysed the 5' RACE reads with MiXCR anew, one entry per CDR3 protein. The data contain around 750,000 distinct CDR3 sequences, about 55% of them singletons. Input material: blood. All receptors derive from a man older than 75 in good health. Both conserved end residues are part of each CDR3. A D gene is named only where the DNA matches it firmly. Where a row states a size, it is once, few, many or the class of an expanded clone; other rows omit it.

d_call,clone_size,v_call,j_call,cdr3_aa,cdr3_nt
TRBD1,NA,TRBV6-5,TRBJ2-3,CASSHSGDRGTDTQYF,TGTGCCAGCAGCCACTCGGGGGACAGGGGCACAGATACGCAGTATTTT
NA,NA,TRBV15,TRBJ2-6,CATSRGTPGANVLTF,TGTGCCACCAGCAGAGGGACACCTGGGGCCAACGTCCTGACTTTC
NA,NA,TRBV6-1,TRBJ1-5,CASSLRPPTSSNQPQHF,TGTGCCAGCAGTCTGCGGCCCCCGACATCTAGCAATCAGCCCCAGCATTTT
NA,NA,TRBV3-1,TRBJ1-5,CASSQGVISNQPQHF,TGTGCCAGCAGCCAGGGGGTTATTTCCAATCAGCCCCAGCATTTT
NA,NA,TRBV6-5,TRBJ2-7,CASSPLGRDSYEQYF,TGTGCCAGCAGCCCGTTGGGACGGGACTCCTACGAGCAGTACTTC
NA,NA,TRBV3-1,TRBJ1-1,CASSQATGNEAFF,TGTGCCAGCAGCCAAGCAACAGGTAATGAAGCTTTCTTT
NA,NA,TRBV6-2/TRBV6-3,TRBJ1-2,CASSLDWGPGYTF,TGTGCCAGCAGCCTGGATTGGGGTCCTGGCTACACCTTC
TRBD2,NA,TRBV29-1,TRBJ2-3,CSVEDGRGNRDAYF,TGCAGCGTTGAAGATGGGAGGGGTAACAGAGACGCGTATTTT
NA,few,TRBV12-3/TRBV12-4,TRBJ1-1,CASSSVYSNTEAFF,TGTGCCAGCAGTTCGGTTTACTCTAACACTGAAGCTTTCTTT
NA,NA,TRBV7-2,TRBJ2-7,CASSLEIPGSYEQYF,TGTGCCAGCAGCTTAGAGATTCCCGGGTCCTACGAGCAGTACTTC
TRBD1,few,TRBV10-3,TRBJ2-6,CANRPTGSSGANVLTF,TGTGCCAATCGACCGACAGGGAGCTCTGGGGCCAACGTCCTGACTTTC
NA,NA,TRBV10-3,TRBJ1-5,CAISESLGGNQPQHF,TGTGCCATCAGTGAGTCCCTCGGGGGGAATCAGCCCCAGCATTTT
TRBD2,few,TRBV6-5,TRBJ2-7,CASSYHTTSGEQYF,TGTGCCAGCAGTTACCATACTACTAGCGGCGAGCAGTACTTC
NA,NA,TRBV27,TRBJ2-5,CASSFGGAQTQYF,TGTGCCAGCAGTTTCGGGGGAGCGCAGACCCAGTACTTC
TRBD2,NA,TRBV20-1,TRBJ2-3,CSARGGRASSDTQYF,TGCAGTGCTAGGGGCGGGAGGGCCAGCTCTGATACGCAGTATTTT
NA,NA,TRBV3-1,TRBJ1-2,CASSQGELTGYTF,TGTGCCAGCAGCCAAGGGGAATTAACTGGCTACACCTTC
TRBD2,NA,TRBV5-6,TRBJ2-5,CASSFSGLPPQETQYF,TGTGCCAGCAGTTTCTCGGGACTACCCCCGCAAGAGACCCAGTACTTC
NA,NA,TRBV2,TRBJ2-1,CASTRTASYNEQFF,TGTGCCAGCACTCGGACAGCCTCCTACAATGAGCAGTTCTTC
NA,few,TRBV4-1,TRBJ2-1,CASSQGPHNEQFF,TGCGCCAGCAGCCAGGGACCTCACAATGAGCAGTTCTTC
NA,few,TRBV15,TRBJ2-7,CATSRAPEGIAYEQYF,TGTGCCACCAGCAGAGCTCCGGAGGGAATTGCCTACGAGCAGTACTTC
TRBD1,NA,TRBV7-7,TRBJ2-5,CASSSRQGREETQYF,TGTGCCAGCAGCTCCAGACAGGGGCGGGAAGAGACCCAGTACTTC
NA,NA,TRBV29-1,TRBJ1-1,CSAEPHREAFF,TGCAGCGCCGAGCCCCACCGTGAAGCTTTCTTT
NA,NA,TRBV7-2,TRBJ2-1,CASSLAGDGYNEQFF,TGTGCCAGCAGCTTAGCGGGAGACGGTTACAATGAGCAGTTCTTC
NA,NA,TRBV29-1,TRBJ1-2,CSVGGTDGYTF,TGCAGCGTTGGCGGAACGGATGGCTACACCTTC
NA,NA,TRBV20-1,TRBJ2-3,CSAKNTDTQYF,TGCAGTGCTAAGAACACAGATACGCAGTATTTT
TRBD1,once,TRBV18,TRBJ2-1,CASSPTGGDSNEQFF,TGTGCCAGCTCGCCGACAGGGGGAGACTCTAATGAGCAGTTCTTC
NA,NA,TRBV9,TRBJ2-7,CASSVVEGYEQYF,TGTGCCAGCAGCGTAGTAGAGGGGTACGAGCAGTACTTC
NA,few,TRBV12-3/TRBV12-4,TRBJ1-4,CASSLGSDGKLFF,TGTGCCAGCAGTTTAGGCAGCGACGGAAAACTGTTTTTT
TRBD1,NA,TRBV28,TRBJ2-7,CASSSDPRDSSYEQYF,TGTGCCAGCAGTTCGGATCCCCGGGACAGCTCCTACGAGCAGTACTTC
NA,NA,TRBV29-1,TRBJ2-7,CSVVKTGISYEQYF,TGCAGCGTTGTGAAAACAGGAATCTCCTACGAGCAGTACTTC
NA,many,TRBV28,TRBJ1-6,CASTFLGSYNSPLHF,TGTGCCAGCACCTTCTTGGGCTCCTATAATTCACCCCTCCACTTT
NA,many,TRBV29-1,TRBJ2-5,CSVVGLGETQYF,TGCAGCGTTGTAGGACTTGGGGAGACCCAGTACTTC
TRBD1,NA,TRBV6-6,TRBJ2-3,CATARDRDRGHGYAYF,TGTGCCACAGCGAGGGACCGGGACAGGGGGCATGGATACGCGTATTTT
TRBD2,NA,TRBV5-6,TRBJ2-3,CASSPPLGSGSFLHRYAYF,TGTGCCAGCAGCCCCCCTCTGGGTAGCGGGAGTTTTTTGCACAGATACGCGTATTTT
NA,NA,TRBV2,TRBJ1-5,CASGSGPQHF,TGTGCCAGCGGGAGCGGGCCCCAGCATTTT
TRBD2,many,TRBV29-1,TRBJ2-1,CSAQLAGAYNEQFF,TGCAGCGCCCAACTAGCGGGAGCCTACAATGAGCAGTTCTTC
NA,NA,TRBV2,TRBJ2-7,CASGPPTGASYEQYF,TGTGCCAGCGGACCCCCGACGGGGGCGAGCTACGAGCAGTACTTC
TRBD2,NA,TRBV14,TRBJ2-1,CASSPRIAGSYGNEQFF,TGTGCCAGCAGCCCCCGAATAGCGGGTTCTTACGGGAATGAGCAGTTCTTC
NA,few,TRBV12-3/TRBV12-4,TRBJ1-5,CASSQSSGGNQPQHF,TGTGCCAGCAGTCAATCATCAGGGGGCAATCAGCCCCAGCATTTT
TRBD2,NA,TRBV20-1,TRBJ2-7,CSARGPLAGSTYEQYF,TGCAGTGCTAGAGGACCCCTAGCGGGCTCCACCTACGAGCAGTACTTC
NA,once,TRBV5-1,TRBJ2-1,CASSSYTGNEQFF,TGCGCCAGCAGCTCCTACACGGGGAATGAGCAGTTCTTC
NA,few,TRBV15,TRBJ2-1,CATSRESGAWGNEQFF,TGTGCCACCAGCAGAGAATCCGGGGCATGGGGCAATGAGCAGTTCTTC
NA,NA,TRBV11-2,TRBJ2-5,CASWGWGPNNEQYF,TGTGCCAGTTGGGGGTGGGGGCCGAACAATGAGCAGTACTTC
NA,NA,TRBV18,TRBJ1-4,CASSVDQTATNEKLFF,TGTGCCAGCTCAGTCGATCAAACTGCAACTAATGAAAAACTGTTTTTT
NA,NA,TRBV15,TRBJ2-3,CATSRDGGVTDTQYF,TGTGCCACCAGCAGAGATGGGGGTGTTACAGATACGCAGTATTTT
NA,few,TRBV12-3/TRBV12-4,TRBJ1-2,CASSFGPGGYTF,TGTGCCAGCAGTTTCGGACCGGGTGGCTACACCTTC
NA,NA,TRBV29-1,TRBJ2-5,CSVISSFGETQYF,TGCAGCGTTATCTCAAGTTTTGGAGAGACCCAGTACTTC
TRBD2,NA,TRBV9,TRBJ2-4,CASSVDPAGGPKNIQYF,TGTGCCAGCAGCGTAGATCCAGCGGGAGGGCCCAAAAACATTCAGTACTTC
NA,NA,TRBV10-3,TRBJ2-7,CAISDGVYKQYF,TGTGCCATCAGCGACGGAGTTTACAAGCAGTACTTC
NA,many,TRBV5-1,TRBJ2-1,CASSGQSSYNEQFF,TGCGCCAGCAGCGGTCAGAGCTCCTACAATGAGCAGTTCTTC